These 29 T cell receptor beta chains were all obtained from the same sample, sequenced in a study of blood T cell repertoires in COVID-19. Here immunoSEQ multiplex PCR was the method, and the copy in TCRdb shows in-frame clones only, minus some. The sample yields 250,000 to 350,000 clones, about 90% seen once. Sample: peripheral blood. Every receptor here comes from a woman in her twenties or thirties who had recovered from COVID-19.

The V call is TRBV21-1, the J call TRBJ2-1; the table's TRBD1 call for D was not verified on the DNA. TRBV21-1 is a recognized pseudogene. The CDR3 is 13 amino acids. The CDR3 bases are TGTGTCGTATCCGGACAGACCTACAATGAGCAGTTCTTC. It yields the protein CVVSGQTYNEQFF.

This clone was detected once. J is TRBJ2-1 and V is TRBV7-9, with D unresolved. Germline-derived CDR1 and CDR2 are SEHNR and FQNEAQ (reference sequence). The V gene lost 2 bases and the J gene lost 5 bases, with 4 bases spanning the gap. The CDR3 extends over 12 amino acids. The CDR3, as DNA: TGTGCCAGCAGCTTATCCAACAATGAGCAGTTCTTC. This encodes CASSLSNNEQFF.

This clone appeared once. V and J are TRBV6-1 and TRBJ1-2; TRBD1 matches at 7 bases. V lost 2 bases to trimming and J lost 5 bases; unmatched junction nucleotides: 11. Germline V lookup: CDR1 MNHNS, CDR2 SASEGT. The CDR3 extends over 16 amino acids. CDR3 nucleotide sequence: TGTGCCAGCAGTGAAATGGGACAGCAGGGGGTTTATGGCTACACCTTC. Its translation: CASSEMGQQGVYGYTF.

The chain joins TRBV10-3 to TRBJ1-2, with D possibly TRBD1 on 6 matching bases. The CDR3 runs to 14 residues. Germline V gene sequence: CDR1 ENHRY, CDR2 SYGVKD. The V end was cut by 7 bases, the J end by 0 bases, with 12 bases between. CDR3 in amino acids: CAIMRDTSNYGYTF. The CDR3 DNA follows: TGTGCCATCATGAGGGACACCTCTAACTATGGCTACACCTTC.

In DNA, the CDR3 is TGTGCCAGCAGCCAAGGGGGACTAGCGGGGGGTAAGGAGCAGTACTTC. It translates to CASSQGGLAGGKEQYF. V and J are TRBV3-1 (or the pseudogene TRBV3-2) and TRBJ2-7; TRBD2 matches at 15 bases. Trimming took 1 base from V and 7 from J; bases not matched to a gene: 5. Germline V gives CDR1 LGHDT, CDR2 YNNKEL (reference sequence). The CDR3 totals 16 residues.

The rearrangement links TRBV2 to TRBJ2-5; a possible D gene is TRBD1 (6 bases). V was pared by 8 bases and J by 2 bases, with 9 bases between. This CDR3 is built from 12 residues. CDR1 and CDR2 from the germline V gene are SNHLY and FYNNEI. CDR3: CASATGQETQYF. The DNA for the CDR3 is TGTGCCAGCGCGACAGGACAAGAGACCCAGTACTTC.

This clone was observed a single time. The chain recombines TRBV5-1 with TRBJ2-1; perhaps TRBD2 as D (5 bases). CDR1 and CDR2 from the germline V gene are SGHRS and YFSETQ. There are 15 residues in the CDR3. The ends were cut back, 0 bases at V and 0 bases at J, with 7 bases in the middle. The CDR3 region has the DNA TGCGCCAGCAGCTTGGTAGCGAACTCCTACAATGAGCAGTTCTTC. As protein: CASSLVANSYNEQFF. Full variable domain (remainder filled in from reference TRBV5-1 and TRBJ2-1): KAGVTQTPRYLIKTRGQQVTLSCSPISGHRSVSWYQQTPGQGLQFLFEYFSETQRNKGNFPGRFSGRQFSNSRSEMNVSTLELGDSALYLCASSLVANSYNEQFFGPGTRLTVL.

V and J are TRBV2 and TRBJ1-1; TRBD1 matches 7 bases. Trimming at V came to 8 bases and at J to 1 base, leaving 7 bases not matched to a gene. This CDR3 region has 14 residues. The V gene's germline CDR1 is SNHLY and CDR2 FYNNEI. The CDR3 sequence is CASWQGDPNTEAFF. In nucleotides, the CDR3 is TGTGCCAGCTGGCAGGGGGACCCGAACACTGAAGCTTTCTTT.

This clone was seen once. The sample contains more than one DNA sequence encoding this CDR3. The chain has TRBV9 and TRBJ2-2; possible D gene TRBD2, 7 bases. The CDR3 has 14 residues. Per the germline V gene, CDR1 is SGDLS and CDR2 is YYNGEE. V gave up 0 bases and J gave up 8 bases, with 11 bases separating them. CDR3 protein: CASSVGGGAGELFF. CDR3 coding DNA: TGTGCCAGCAGCGTAGGTGGGGGGGCAGGGGAGCTGTTTTTT.

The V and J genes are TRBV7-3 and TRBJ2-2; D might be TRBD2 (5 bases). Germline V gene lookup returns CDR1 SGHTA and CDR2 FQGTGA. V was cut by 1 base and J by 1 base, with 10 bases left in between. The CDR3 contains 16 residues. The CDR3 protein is CASSLIYTRNTGELFF. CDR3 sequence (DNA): TGTGCCAGCAGCTTAATCTATACTAGGAACACCGGGGAGCTGTTTTTT.

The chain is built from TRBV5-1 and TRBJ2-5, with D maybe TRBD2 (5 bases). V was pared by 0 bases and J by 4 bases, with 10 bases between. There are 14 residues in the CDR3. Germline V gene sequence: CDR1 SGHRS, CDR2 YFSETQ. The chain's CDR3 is CASSLGTEGETQYF. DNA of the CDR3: TGCGCCAGCAGCTTGGGGACCGAGGGAGAGACCCAGTACTTC. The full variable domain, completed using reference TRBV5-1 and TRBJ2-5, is KAGVTQTPRYLIKTRGQQVTLSCSPISGHRSVSWYQQTPGQGLQFLFEYFSETQRNKGNFPGRFSGRQFSNSRSEMNVSTLELGDSALYLCASSLGTEGETQYFGPGTRLLVL.

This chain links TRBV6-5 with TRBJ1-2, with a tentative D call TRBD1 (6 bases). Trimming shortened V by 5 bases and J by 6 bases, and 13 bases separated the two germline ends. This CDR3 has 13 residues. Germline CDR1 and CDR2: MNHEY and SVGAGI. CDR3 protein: CASSPTGIDGYTF. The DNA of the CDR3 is TGTGCCAGCAGTCCCACAGGGATTGATGGCTACACCTTC.

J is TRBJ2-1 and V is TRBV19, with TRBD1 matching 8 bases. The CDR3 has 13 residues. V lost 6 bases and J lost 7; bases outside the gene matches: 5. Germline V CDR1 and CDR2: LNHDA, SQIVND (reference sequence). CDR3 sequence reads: CASSQQGVNEQFF. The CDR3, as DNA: TGTGCCAGTAGCCAACAGGGGGTAAATGAGCAGTTCTTC.

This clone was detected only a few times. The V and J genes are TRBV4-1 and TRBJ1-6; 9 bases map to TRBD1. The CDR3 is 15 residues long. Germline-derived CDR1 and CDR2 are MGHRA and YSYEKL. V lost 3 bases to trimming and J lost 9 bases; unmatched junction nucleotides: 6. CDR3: CASSQTTGGGSPLHF. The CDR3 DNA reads TGCGCCAGCAGCCAGACTACAGGGGGCGGTTCACCCCTCCACTTT.

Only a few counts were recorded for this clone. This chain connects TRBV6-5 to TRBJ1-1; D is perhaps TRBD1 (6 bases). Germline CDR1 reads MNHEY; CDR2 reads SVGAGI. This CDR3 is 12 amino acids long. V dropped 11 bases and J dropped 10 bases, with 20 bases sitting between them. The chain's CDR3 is CACGEGDFLAFF. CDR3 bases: TGTGCCTGTGGCGAGGGGGATTTTTTAGCTTTCTTT.

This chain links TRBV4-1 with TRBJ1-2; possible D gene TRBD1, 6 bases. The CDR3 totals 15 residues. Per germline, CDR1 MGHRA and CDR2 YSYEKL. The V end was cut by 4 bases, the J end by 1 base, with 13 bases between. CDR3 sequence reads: CASSLRDTLNYGYTF. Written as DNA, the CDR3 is TGCGCCAGCAGCCTTCGGGACACTCTTAACTATGGCTACACCTTC.

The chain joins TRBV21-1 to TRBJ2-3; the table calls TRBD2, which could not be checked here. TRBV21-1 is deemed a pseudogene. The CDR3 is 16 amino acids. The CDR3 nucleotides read TGTGCCAGCAGCAAAGACGAGCGGGAGAGCACAGATACGCAGTATTTT. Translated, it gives CASSKDERESTDTQYF.

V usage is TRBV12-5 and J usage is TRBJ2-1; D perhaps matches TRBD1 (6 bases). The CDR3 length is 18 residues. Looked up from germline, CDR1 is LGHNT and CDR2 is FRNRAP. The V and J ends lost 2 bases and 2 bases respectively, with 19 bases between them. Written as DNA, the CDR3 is TGTGCTAGTGGTTTGAGTCGCCGGGACAAACTCCCCTACAATGAGCAGTTCTTC. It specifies CASGLSRRDKLPYNEQFF.

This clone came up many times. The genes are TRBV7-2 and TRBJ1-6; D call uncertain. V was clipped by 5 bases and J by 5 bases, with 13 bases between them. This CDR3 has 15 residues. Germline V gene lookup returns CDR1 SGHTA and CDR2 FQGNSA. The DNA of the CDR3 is TGTGCCAGCAGCCCCGAGGGCACTAATAATTCACCCCTCCACTTT. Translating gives CASSPEGTNNSPLHF.

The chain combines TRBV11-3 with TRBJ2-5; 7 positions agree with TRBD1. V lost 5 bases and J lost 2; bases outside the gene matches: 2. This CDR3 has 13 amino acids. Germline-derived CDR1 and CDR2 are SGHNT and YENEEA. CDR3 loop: CASSLGQQETQYF. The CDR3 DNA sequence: TGTGCCAGCAGCCTGGGACAGCAAGAGACCCAGTACTTC. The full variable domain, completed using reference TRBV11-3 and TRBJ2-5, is EAGVVQSPRYKIIEKKQPVAFWCNPISGHNTLYWYLQNLGQGPELLIRYENEEAVDDSQLPKDRFSAERLKGVDSTLKIQPAELGDSAVYLCASSLGQQETQYFGPGTRLLVL.

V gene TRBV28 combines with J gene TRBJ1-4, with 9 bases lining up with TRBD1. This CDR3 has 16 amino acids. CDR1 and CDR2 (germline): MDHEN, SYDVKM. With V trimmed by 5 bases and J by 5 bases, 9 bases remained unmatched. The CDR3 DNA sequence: TGTGCCAGCAGTACACCCGGGACAGGGCTAAATGAAAAACTGTTTTTT. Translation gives CASSTPGTGLNEKLFF.

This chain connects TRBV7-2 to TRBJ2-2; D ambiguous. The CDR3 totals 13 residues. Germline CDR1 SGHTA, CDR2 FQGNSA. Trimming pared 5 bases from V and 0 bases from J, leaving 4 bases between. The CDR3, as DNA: TGTGCCAGCAGCCCATCGAACACCGGGGAGCTGTTTTTT. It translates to CASSPSNTGELFF.

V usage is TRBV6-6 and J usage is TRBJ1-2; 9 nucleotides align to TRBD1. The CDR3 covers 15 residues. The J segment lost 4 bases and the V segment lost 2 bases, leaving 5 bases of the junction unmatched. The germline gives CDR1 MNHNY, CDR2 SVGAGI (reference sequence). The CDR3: CASSYLQGALYGYTF. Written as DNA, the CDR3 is TGTGCCAGCAGTTACCTACAGGGGGCTCTCTATGGCTACACCTTC.

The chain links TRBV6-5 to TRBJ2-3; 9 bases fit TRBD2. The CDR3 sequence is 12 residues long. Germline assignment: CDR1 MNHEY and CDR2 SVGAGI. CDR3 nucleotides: TGTGCAGCGGGCGGGGGGGCGGTTACGCAGTATTTT. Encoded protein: CAAGGGAVTQYF.

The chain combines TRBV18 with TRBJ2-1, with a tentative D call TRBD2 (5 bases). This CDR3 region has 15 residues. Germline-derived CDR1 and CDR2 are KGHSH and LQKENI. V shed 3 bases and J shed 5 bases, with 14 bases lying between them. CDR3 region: CASSPWAGGDNEQFF. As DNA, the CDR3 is TGTGCCAGCTCACCTTGGGCAGGAGGAGACAATGAGCAGTTCTTC.

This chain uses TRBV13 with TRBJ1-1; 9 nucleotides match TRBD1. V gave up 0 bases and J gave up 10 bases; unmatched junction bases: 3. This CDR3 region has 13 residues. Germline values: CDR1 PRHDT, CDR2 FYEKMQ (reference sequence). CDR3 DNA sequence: TGTGCCAGCAGCTTAGGGGACAGGGGAGTAGCTTTCTTT. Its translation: CASSLGDRGVAFF.

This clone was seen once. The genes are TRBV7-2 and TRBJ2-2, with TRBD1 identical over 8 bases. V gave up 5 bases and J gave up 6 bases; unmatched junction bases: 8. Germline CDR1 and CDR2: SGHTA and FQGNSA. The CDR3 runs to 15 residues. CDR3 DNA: TGTGCCAGCAGCCAGAGACAGGGGCGTTCCGGGGAGCTGTTTTTT. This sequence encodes CASSQRQGRSGELFF.

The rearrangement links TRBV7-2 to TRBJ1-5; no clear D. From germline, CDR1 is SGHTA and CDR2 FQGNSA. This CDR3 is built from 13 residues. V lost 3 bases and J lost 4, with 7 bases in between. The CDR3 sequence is CASSFQSNQPQHF. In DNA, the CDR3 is TGTGCCAGCAGCTTCCAGTCAAATCAGCCCCAGCATTTT.

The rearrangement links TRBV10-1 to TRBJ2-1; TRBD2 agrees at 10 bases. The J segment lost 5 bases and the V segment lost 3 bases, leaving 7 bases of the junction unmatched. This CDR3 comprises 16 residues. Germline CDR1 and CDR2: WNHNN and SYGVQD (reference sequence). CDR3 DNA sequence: TGCGCCAGCAGTGATAAAGCGGGGGGGATTCACAATGAGCAGTTCTTC. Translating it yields CASSDKAGGIHNEQFF.